The sequence of this T cell receptor beta chain was determined in a study of blood T cell repertoires in COVID-19 (dated by TCRdb to about 2020). General notes on the study: The collaborator samples originated in the United States, Italy and Spain and spanned the acute and convalescent phases of COVID-19. The material from the prospective study consisted of cDNA or gDNA derived from T cells, B-cell-depleted T cells, or PBMCs. The repertoires were made available in a free public database intended to serve as a resource for research on the immune response to SARS-CoV-2. Samples were obtained from the ongoing ImmuneRACE study (first 160 participants) and from 1,254 subjects provided by 6 global collaborators. Where HLA class I and class II types were available, the types were taken from metadata supplied by the sample provider, not from assay-based typing. Sample metadata almost always included a de-identified subject ID, COVID-19 status, age in years and sex. Subjects who had been exposed to COVID-19, were actively infected with it, or had recovered from it provided the deeply sampled blood TCRbeta repertoires that made up the dataset.

General findings and caveats noted by the study authors: How much clinical and demographic metadata was included differed by source and by participant, and the metadata was provided uncurated.

In its sample, this clone was seen once. No cognate antigen has been identified for it. No base-level quality is on record; no much larger clone is a single base apart. The immunoSEQ Assay, a bias-controlled multiplex PCR, was used to amplify TCRbeta CDR3 regions from genomic DNA. The authors processed their data as follows. The number of nucleated cells in each sample was estimated from the amplification of reference gene primers within the assay. To quantify the absolute abundance of each unique TCRbeta CDR3 rearrangement, sequence reads were collapsed and filtered. For each sample, productive Simpson clonality was calculated by taking the square root of Simpson's diversity index across productive rearrangements. This is the immuneACCESS table as TCRdb keeps it, with only in-frame sequences that have V and J called. A part of the clones is gone; compared with another copy, unresolved V genes explain less than half, and the rest is unexplained. D and trimming were read from the DNA, whereas the V and J calls and clone size are those reported in that table. Counted in this sample were approximately 350,000 clones; 88% of them appeared once. The top ten clones comprise about 7.3% of the sample.

For CDR1 and CDR2, the germline V gene (reference sequence) lists LNHDA and SQIVND. The CDR3 measures 14 amino acids from cysteine to phenylalanine. Only CDR3 DNA remains: 42 bases, in frame from the first base. V sheds 8 bases and J sheds 0 bases, leaving 11 bases between their ends. One collaborating source in Seattle enrolled patients during active infection and followed them longitudinally through the course of disease. Whole blood was collected in K2EDTA tubes by collaborating institutions according to the institutions' own protocols. Collaborator samples were shipped for TCRbeta analysis as frozen whole blood, isolated PBMCs, or DNA extracted from either sample type.

The sequenced sample consisted of peripheral blood. The clonotype was recovered from an older woman with COVID-19, enrolled during active disease. The chain employs TRBV19 and TRBJ2-1, with TRBD2 perhaps the D gene, on 6 matching bases. The CDR3 region reads CASRDFSSYNEQFF. The bases read TGTGCCAGTCGGGACTTCAGCTCCTACAATGAGCAGTTCTTC.